These 14 T cell receptor beta chains were all obtained from the same sample, sequenced in a study of siplizumab effects on memory and regulatory T cells. Profiling relied on immunoSEQ multiplex PCR, and the TCRdb table lists in-frame clones only, not all of them. The repertoire consists of about 56,000 clones, with 95% to 98% occurring once and the leading ten covering approximately 1%. The sequencing input was naive CD8+ T cells sorted from blood. The receptors derive from a human donor in good health.

Comments on this clone: An end of the junction differs from the germline gene, which may be a read error. The chain employs TRBV7-7 and TRBJ2-2; 8 nucleotides agree with TRBD1. The CDR3 runs to 18 residues. In germline, CDR1 is SSHAT, CDR2 FNYEAQ (reference sequence). CDR3 DNA sequence: TGTGCTAGCAGCTTAGAGGGACCGGGACAGGTCGGTGCAGGGGAGCTGTTTTTT. Its translation: CASSLEGPGQVGAGELFF.

The chain links TRBV4-1 to TRBJ1-5; 11 positions match TRBD1. This CDR3 has 14 amino acids. V lost 4 bases, J lost 5 bases, and 1 base stayed unmatched. Germline CDR1 reads MGHRA; CDR2 reads YSYEKL. Here the CDR3 DNA reads TGCGCCAGCAGCCCGGGACAGGGGGATCAGCCCCAGCATTTT. It yields the protein CASSPGQGDQPQHF.

V gene TRBV28 combines with J gene TRBJ2-1; 7 bases map to TRBD1. CDR1 is MDHEN, CDR2 SYDVKM, per germline. V gave up 4 bases and J gave up 10 bases; unmatched junction bases: 13. The CDR3 spans 15 residues. The CDR3 protein is CASSSRDSFSGEQFF. The CDR3 DNA reads TGTGCCAGCAGTTCCAGGGACAGCTTTTCGGGCGAGCAGTTCTTC. Full variable domain (rest looked up from reference TRBV28 and TRBJ2-1): DVKVTQSSRYLVKRTGEKVFLECVQDMDHENMFWYRQDPGLGLRLIYFSYDVKMKEKGDIPEGYSVSREKKERFSLILESASTNQTSMYLCASSSRDSFSGEQFFGPGTRLTVL.

V is TRBV14 and J is TRBJ2-1; 8 bases agree with TRBD2. Germline CDR1 reads SGHDN; CDR2 reads FVKESK. The CDR3 loop spans 14 amino acids. J gave up 9 bases and V 3 bases, and 7 bases lay outside the gene matches. CDR3 in DNA: TGTGCCAGCAGCCACCGGGAGGGTCGGAGTGAGCAGTTCTTC. Amino acid sequence: CASSHREGRSEQFF. The full variable domain, with the rest looked up from reference TRBV14 and TRBJ2-1, is EAGVTQFPSHSVIEKGQTVTLRCDPISGHDNLYWYRRVMGKEIKFLLHFVKESKQDESGMPNNRFLAERTGGTYSTLKVQPAELEDSGVYFCASSHREGRSEQFFGPGTRLTVL.

This chain joins TRBV6-5 and TRBJ1-2; tentative D call: TRBD1 (5 bases). This CDR3 comprises 14 residues. Germline CDR1 MNHEY, CDR2 SVGAGI. Trimming removed 5 bases from V and 6 bases from J, with 16 bases in between. The CDR3 region is CASSEWQGKDGYTF. The CDR3 coding sequence is TGTGCCAGCAGTGAATGGCAGGGCAAGGATGGCTACACCTTC.

This chain joins TRBV9 and TRBJ2-1; weak D call: TRBD1 (7 bases). Germline assignment: CDR1 SGDLS and CDR2 YYNGEE. V lost 3 bases and J 0 bases, leaving 10 bases between the germline ends. CDR3 length: 15 residues. Here the CDR3 DNA reads TGTGCCAGCAGCGCGGGGGACAGCTCCTACAATGAGCAGTTCTTC. Protein sequence: CASSAGDSSYNEQFF.

CDR3 coding DNA: TGTGCCAGCAGCATCGGGACAGGGAACTACGAGCAGTACTTC. Translation: CASSIGTGNYEQYF. V gene TRBV9 combines with J gene TRBJ2-7, with 9 bases that match TRBD1. This CDR3 is 14 amino acids long. The V gene's germline CDR1 is SGDLS and CDR2 YYNGEE. The V segment lost 4 bases and the J segment 3 bases; nucleotides outside the gene matches: 5.

V usage is TRBV6-5 and J usage is TRBJ2-2; no firm D call. There are 16 residues in the CDR3. Trimming stripped 0 bases from V and 5 bases from J, with 13 bases between. Germline CDR1 MNHEY, CDR2 SVGAGI. In DNA, the CDR3 is TGTGCCAGCAGTTACTCGCCGGGTTGGAGAACCGGGGAGCTGTTTTTT. Encoded protein: CASSYSPGWRTGELFF.

The chain couples TRBV28 to TRBJ1-2, with 8 bases identical to TRBD1. V shed 3 bases, J shed 4 bases, and the junction held 7 bases outside the gene matches. From germline, CDR1 is MDHEN and CDR2 SYDVKM. This CDR3 region has 15 residues. The CDR3 DNA sequence: TGTGCCAGCAGTTTCTTACAGGGGGTAATCTATGGCTACACCTTC. Encoded protein: CASSFLQGVIYGYTF.

The chain has TRBV7-8 and TRBJ1-2; 7 bases match TRBD1. Looked up from germline, CDR1 is SGHVS and CDR2 is FQNEAQ. The CDR3 has 14 amino acids. With V trimmed by 7 bases and J by 0 bases, 5 bases remained unmatched. DNA for the CDR3: TGTGCCAGCACCCCCGGGACAGCTAACTATGGCTACACCTTC. Its protein product is CASTPGTANYGYTF.

This rearrangement joins TRBV11-2 to TRBJ1-2, with TRBD1 matching over 9 bases. The CDR3 is 16 residues long. In germline, CDR1 is SGHAT, CDR2 FQNNGV. The V segment lost 2 bases and the J segment 3 bases; nucleotides outside the gene matches: 7. The CDR3 DNA follows: TGTGCCAGCAGCTTATCAGGAGGACAGGGGTACTATGGCTACACCTTC. It specifies CASSLSGGQGYYGYTF. The variable domain in full, completed from reference TRBV11-2 and TRBJ1-2, reads EAGVAQSPRYKIIEKRQSVAFWCNPISGHATLYWYQQILGQGPKLLIQFQNNGVVDDSQLPKDRFSAERLKGVDSTLKIQPAKLEDSAVYLCASSLSGGQGYYGYTFGSGTRLTVV.

This chain joins TRBV7-9 and TRBJ2-7; tentative D call: TRBD2 (5 bases). Trimming removed 1 base from V and 7 bases from J, with 14 bases in between. The CDR3 length is 14 residues. Per germline, CDR1 SEHNR and CDR2 FQNEAQ (reference sequence). As DNA, the CDR3 is TGTGCCAGCAGCTTAGAGAATAGACCGGGGGAGCAGTACTTC. This sequence encodes CASSLENRPGEQYF.

This chain connects TRBV9 to TRBJ2-5, with 7 positions matching TRBD1. The trim removed 4 bases at V and 5 bases at J, leaving 5 bases unmatched. Germline CDR1 is SGDLS and CDR2 is YYNGEE. The CDR3 has 13 residues. DNA for the CDR3: TGTGCCAGCAGCACGGGACAGAAGGAGACCCAGTACTTC. This codes for CASSTGQKETQYF.

V is TRBV6-1 and J is TRBJ2-3; 9 nucleotides agree with TRBD2. Germline assignment: CDR1 MNHNS and CDR2 SASEGT. Trimming removed 8 bases from V and 2 bases from J; junction bases left unmatched: 8. The CDR3 extends over 15 amino acids. DNA for the CDR3: TGTGCCAGCGAGGGACTAGCAGCCTACACAGATACGCAGTATTTT. It translates to CASEGLAAYTDTQYF.